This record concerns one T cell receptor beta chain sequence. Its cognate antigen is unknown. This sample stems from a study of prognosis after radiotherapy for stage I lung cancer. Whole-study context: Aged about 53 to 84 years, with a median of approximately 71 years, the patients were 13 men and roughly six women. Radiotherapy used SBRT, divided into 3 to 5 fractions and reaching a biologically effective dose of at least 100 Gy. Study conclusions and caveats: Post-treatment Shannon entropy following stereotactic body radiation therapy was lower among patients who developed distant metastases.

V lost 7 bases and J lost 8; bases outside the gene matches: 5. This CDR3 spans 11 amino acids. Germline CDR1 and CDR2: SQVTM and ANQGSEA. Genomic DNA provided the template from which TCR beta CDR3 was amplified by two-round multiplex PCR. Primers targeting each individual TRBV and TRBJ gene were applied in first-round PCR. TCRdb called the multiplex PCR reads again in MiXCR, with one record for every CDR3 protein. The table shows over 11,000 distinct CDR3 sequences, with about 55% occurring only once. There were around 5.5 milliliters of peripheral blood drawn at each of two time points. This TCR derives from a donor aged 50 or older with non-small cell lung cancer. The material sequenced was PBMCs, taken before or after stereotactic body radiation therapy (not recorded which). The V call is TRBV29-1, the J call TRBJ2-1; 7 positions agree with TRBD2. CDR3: CSATRGDEQFF. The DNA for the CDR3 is TGCAGCGCCACCCGGGGGGATGAGCAGTTCTTC.